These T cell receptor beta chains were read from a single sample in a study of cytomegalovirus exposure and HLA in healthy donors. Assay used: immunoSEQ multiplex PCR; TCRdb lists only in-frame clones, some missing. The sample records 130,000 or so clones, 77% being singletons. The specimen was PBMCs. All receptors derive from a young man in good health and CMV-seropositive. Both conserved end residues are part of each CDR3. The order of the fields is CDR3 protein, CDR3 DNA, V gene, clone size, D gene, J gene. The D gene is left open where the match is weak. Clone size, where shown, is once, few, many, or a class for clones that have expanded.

cdr3_aa: CASSGPLAGGPYEQYF; cdr3_nt: TGTGCCAGCAGCGGGCCACTAGCGGGAGGCCCCTACGAGCAGTACTTC; v_call: TRBV9; clone_size: few; d_call: TRBD2; j_call: TRBJ2-7
cdr3_aa: CASSGGETVRVETQYF; cdr3_nt: TGTGCCAGCAGTGGGGGAGAGACTGTCCGTGTAGAGACCCAGTACTTC; v_call: TRBV6-1; clone_size: few; d_call: -; j_call: TRBJ2-5
cdr3_aa: CASSKAGLRGTTNEKLFF; cdr3_nt: TGTGCCAGCAGCAAGGCGGGACTCAGAGGGACAACTAATGAAAAACTGTTTTTT; v_call: TRBV5-4; clone_size: -; d_call: -; j_call: TRBJ1-4
cdr3_aa: CASSTGEAKNIQYF; cdr3_nt: TGTGCCAGCAGCACGGGTGAGGCCAAAAACATTCAGTACTTC; v_call: TRBV11-2; clone_size: -; d_call: -; j_call: TRBJ2-4
cdr3_aa: CASSQGEGSGFYEQYF; cdr3_nt: TGCGCCAGCAGCCAAGGGGAGGGCTCAGGGTTTTACGAGCAGTACTTC; v_call: TRBV4-1; clone_size: -; d_call: TRBD2; j_call: TRBJ2-7
cdr3_aa: CASSHPGGYTEAFF; cdr3_nt: TGTGCCAGCAGCCACCCAGGGGGATACACTGAAGCTTTCTTT; v_call: TRBV5-5; clone_size: -; d_call: TRBD1; j_call: TRBJ1-1
cdr3_aa: CASSLVQGVKSWGEKLFF; cdr3_nt: TGTGCCAGCAGCTTAGTCCAGGGGGTCAAAAGCTGGGGTGAAAAACTGTTTTTT; v_call: TRBV7-8; clone_size: few; d_call: TRBD1; j_call: TRBJ1-4
cdr3_aa: CASSIEPLTGNTEAFF; cdr3_nt: TGTGCCAGTAGTATAGAACCACTTACAGGGAACACTGAAGCTTTCTTT; v_call: TRBV19; clone_size: -; d_call: -; j_call: TRBJ1-1
cdr3_aa: CASSSTGTRDEQYF; cdr3_nt: TGTGCCAGCAGCTCTACCGGGACACGGGACGAGCAGTACTTC; v_call: TRBV11-3; clone_size: -; d_call: -; j_call: TRBJ2-7
cdr3_aa: CASSSTEKNTEAFF; cdr3_nt: TGTGCCAGCAGCTCTACAGAGAAGAACACTGAAGCTTTCTTT; v_call: TRBV7-9; clone_size: -; d_call: -; j_call: TRBJ1-1
cdr3_aa: CASSRQGSSSGANGLTF; cdr3_nt: TGTGCCAGCAGCAGACAGGGCTCGAGCTCTGGGGCCAACGGCCTGACTTTC; v_call: TRBV5-4; clone_size: -; d_call: TRBD1; j_call: TRBJ2-6
cdr3_aa: CASSSLRKQPQHF; cdr3_nt: TGTGCCAGCAGCTCCCTGAGGAAGCAGCCCCAGCATTTT; v_call: TRBV5-6; clone_size: few; d_call: -; j_call: TRBJ1-5
cdr3_aa: CASAGAVEATEAFF; cdr3_nt: TGTGCCAGCGCAGGGGCCGTAGAGGCCACTGAAGCTTTCTTT; v_call: TRBV6-1; clone_size: few; d_call: -; j_call: TRBJ1-1
cdr3_aa: CASSFDRGLNYGYTF; cdr3_nt: TGTGCCAGCAGCTTTGACCGCGGACTTAACTATGGCTACACCTTC; v_call: TRBV5-4; clone_size: -; d_call: -; j_call: TRBJ1-2
cdr3_aa: CASIQDRGITEAFF; cdr3_nt: TGTGCCAGCATCCAGGACAGGGGGATCACTGAAGCTTTCTTT; v_call: TRBV2; clone_size: -; d_call: TRBD1; j_call: TRBJ1-1
cdr3_aa: CASSSGGTEAFF; cdr3_nt: TGTGCCAGCAGCTCCGGGGGGACTGAAGCTTTCTTT; v_call: TRBV5-5; clone_size: -; d_call: -; j_call: TRBJ1-1
cdr3_aa: CASSSTSAYEQYF; cdr3_nt: TGTGCCAGCAGCTCGACTAGCGCCTACGAGCAGTACTTC; v_call: TRBV7-9; clone_size: -; d_call: TRBD2; j_call: TRBJ2-7
cdr3_aa: CASSLGLRVKVRETQYF; cdr3_nt: TGTGCCAGCAGCTTGGGTCTCAGGGTAAAGGTTCGGGAGACCCAGTACTTC; v_call: TRBV5-6; clone_size: -; d_call: -; j_call: TRBJ2-5
cdr3_aa: CASSSGKTEAFF; cdr3_nt: TGTGCCAGCAGCTCAGGGAAAACTGAAGCTTTCTTT; v_call: TRBV28; clone_size: few; d_call: -; j_call: TRBJ1-1
cdr3_aa: CASSPSSSYEQYF; cdr3_nt: TGTGCCAGCAGCCCGTCCTCCTCCTACGAGCAGTACTTC; v_call: TRBV9; clone_size: -; d_call: -; j_call: TRBJ2-7
cdr3_aa: CASNPAGGSYNEQFF; cdr3_nt: TGTGCCAGCAACCCAGCGGGCGGTAGTTACAATGAGCAGTTCTTC; v_call: TRBV9; clone_size: once; d_call: -; j_call: TRBJ2-1
cdr3_aa: CASSGQGTTGNTIYF; cdr3_nt: TGTGCCAGTAGTGGACAGGGAACGACTGGAAACACCATATATTTT; v_call: TRBV19; clone_size: few; d_call: TRBD1; j_call: TRBJ1-3
cdr3_aa: CASSIQGLETQYF; cdr3_nt: TGTGCCAGTAGTATCCAGGGGCTGGAGACCCAGTACTTC; v_call: TRBV19; clone_size: once; d_call: -; j_call: TRBJ2-5
cdr3_aa: CASSLLRAGGYTF; cdr3_nt: TGTGCCAGCAGTTTATTGAGGGCCGGGGGCTACACCTTC; v_call: TRBV28; clone_size: few; d_call: -; j_call: TRBJ1-2
cdr3_aa: CASSPDNEQFF; cdr3_nt: TGTGCCAGCAGCCCAGACAATGAGCAGTTCTTC; v_call: TRBV7-2; clone_size: few; d_call: -; j_call: TRBJ2-1
cdr3_aa: CASSVQGYEQYF; cdr3_nt: TGTGCCAGCAGTGTTCAGGGCTACGAGCAGTACTTC; v_call: TRBV25-1; clone_size: -; d_call: -; j_call: TRBJ2-7
cdr3_aa: CASSEYGAEAFF; cdr3_nt: TGTGCCAGCAGTGAATATGGAGCTGAAGCTTTCTTT; v_call: TRBV25-1; clone_size: -; d_call: -; j_call: TRBJ1-1
cdr3_aa: CASSLRELETQYF; cdr3_nt: TGCGCCAGCAGCTTGCGGGAGTTAGAGACCCAGTACTTC; v_call: TRBV5-1; clone_size: -; d_call: -; j_call: TRBJ2-5
cdr3_aa: CASRGVGSFEAFF; cdr3_nt: TGTGCCAGCAGAGGGGTCGGAAGCTTTGAAGCTTTCTTT; v_call: TRBV6-5; clone_size: -; d_call: -; j_call: TRBJ1-1
cdr3_aa: CASSPGGLAGTNTGELFF; cdr3_nt: TGTGCCAGCAGCCCCGGCGGACTAGCGGGGACGAACACCGGGGAGCTGTTTTTT; v_call: TRBV7-9; clone_size: -; d_call: TRBD2; j_call: TRBJ2-2
cdr3_aa: CASSLDRGVGREQFF; cdr3_nt: TGTGCCAGCAGCTTAGATCGGGGGGTCGGCCGTGAGCAGTTCTTC; v_call: TRBV11-2; clone_size: -; d_call: TRBD2; j_call: TRBJ2-1